This T cell receptor (beta chain) stems from a study of identical twins. One entry per CDR3 protein results from TCRdb running MiXCR on the 5' RACE reads. The repertoire consists of some 500,000 distinct CDR3 sequences, with approximately 15% occurring once and the leading ten covering about 0.54%. Donors were all healthy Caucasians. Separately, the same data were catalogued under a study of yellow fever vaccine responses in identical twins.

Sequencing used CD4+ T cells sorted from blood. The receptor's source is a woman younger than 30 in good health.

Here the CDR3 reads CASSYWVSSVDNEQFF. The CDR3 region has the DNA TGTGCCAGCAGTTACTGGGTGTCTAGCGTCGACAATGAGCAGTTCTTC. The chain uses TRBV6-2 or TRBV6-3 and TRBJ2-1, with D possibly being TRBD2 (6 bases). Germline CDR1 reads MNHEY; CDR2 reads SVGEGT. The CDR3 sequence is 16 residues long. V was pared by 1 base and J by 5 bases, with 15 bases between.